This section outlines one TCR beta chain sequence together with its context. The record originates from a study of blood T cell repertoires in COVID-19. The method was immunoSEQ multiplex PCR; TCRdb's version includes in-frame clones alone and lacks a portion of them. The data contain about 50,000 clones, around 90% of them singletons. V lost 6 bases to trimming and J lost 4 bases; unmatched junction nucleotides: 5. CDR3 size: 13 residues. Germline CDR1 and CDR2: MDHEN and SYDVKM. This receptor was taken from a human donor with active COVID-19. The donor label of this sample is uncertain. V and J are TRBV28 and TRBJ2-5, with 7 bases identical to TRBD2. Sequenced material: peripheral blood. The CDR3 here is CASSRTGGETQYF. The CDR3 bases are TGTGCCAGCAGCAGAACGGGAGGAGAGACCCAGTACTTC. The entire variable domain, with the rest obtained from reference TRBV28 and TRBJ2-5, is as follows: DVKVTQSSRYLVKRTGEKVFLECVQDMDHENMFWYRQDPGLGLRLIYFSYDVKMKEKGDIPEGYSVSREKKERFSLILESASTNQTSMYLCASSRTGGETQYFGPGTRLLVL.